This T cell receptor beta chain is from a study of HIV-infected patients and healthy controls. This clonotype was found many times. The CDR3 has 15 amino acids. With V trimmed by 3 bases and J by 1 base, 5 bases remained unmatched. Germline CDR1 and CDR2: DFQATT and SNEGSKA (reference sequence). Whole blood was used without fractionation, so all unsorted peripheral T cells were included. Alpha and beta constant-region primers primed reverse transcription of approximately 0.55 ug RNA. Each of the alpha and beta chains got its own library through chain-specific third strand synthesis with indices. One entry per CDR3 protein results from TCRdb running MiXCR on the 5' RACE reads. The sample includes 10,000 to 15,000 distinct CDR3 sequences, roughly 10% of them seen just once.

The TCR comes from an adult in good health. Sequencing was performed on blood. This chain connects TRBV20-1 to TRBJ2-7; 11 nucleotides align to TRBD2. This CDR3 reads CSARTSGTRSYEQYF. The CDR3 DNA follows: TGCAGTGCTAGGACTAGCGGGACTCGATCCTACGAGCAGTACTTC.